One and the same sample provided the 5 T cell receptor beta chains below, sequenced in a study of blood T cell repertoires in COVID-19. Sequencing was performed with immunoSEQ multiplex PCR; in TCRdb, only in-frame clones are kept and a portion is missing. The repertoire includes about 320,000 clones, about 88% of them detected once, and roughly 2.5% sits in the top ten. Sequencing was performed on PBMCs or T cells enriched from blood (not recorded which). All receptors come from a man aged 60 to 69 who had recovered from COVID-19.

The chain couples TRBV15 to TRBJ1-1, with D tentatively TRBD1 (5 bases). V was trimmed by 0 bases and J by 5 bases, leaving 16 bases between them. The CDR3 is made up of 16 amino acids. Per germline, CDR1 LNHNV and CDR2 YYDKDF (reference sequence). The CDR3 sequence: CATSRDSQLGGTEAFF. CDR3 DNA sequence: TGTGCCACCAGCAGAGATTCGCAGTTGGGGGGGACTGAAGCTTTCTTT.

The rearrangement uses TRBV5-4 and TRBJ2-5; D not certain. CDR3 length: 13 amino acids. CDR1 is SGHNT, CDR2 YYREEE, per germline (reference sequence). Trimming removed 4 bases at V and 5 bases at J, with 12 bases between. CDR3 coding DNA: TGTGCCAGCAGCATAAGACCCGGGGAGACCCAGTACTTC. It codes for CASSIRPGETQYF.

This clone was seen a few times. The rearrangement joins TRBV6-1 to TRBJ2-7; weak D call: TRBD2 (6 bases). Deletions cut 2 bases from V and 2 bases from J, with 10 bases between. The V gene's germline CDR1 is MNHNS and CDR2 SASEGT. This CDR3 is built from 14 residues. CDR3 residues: CASSEFSGPYEQYF. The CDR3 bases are TGTGCCAGCAGTGAATTTAGCGGCCCCTACGAGCAGTACTTC.

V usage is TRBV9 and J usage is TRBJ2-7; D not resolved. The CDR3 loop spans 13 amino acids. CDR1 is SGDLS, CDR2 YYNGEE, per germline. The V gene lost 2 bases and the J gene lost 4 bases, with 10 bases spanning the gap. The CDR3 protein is CASSVSGDYEQYF. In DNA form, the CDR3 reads TGTGCCAGCAGCGTTTCAGGCGATTACGAGCAGTACTTC. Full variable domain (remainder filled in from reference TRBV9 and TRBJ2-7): DSGVTQTPKHLITATGQRVTLRCSPRSGDLSVYWYQQSLDQGLQFLIQYYNGEERAKGNILERFSAQQFPDLHSELNLSSLELGDSALYFCASSVSGDYEQYFGPGTRLTVT.

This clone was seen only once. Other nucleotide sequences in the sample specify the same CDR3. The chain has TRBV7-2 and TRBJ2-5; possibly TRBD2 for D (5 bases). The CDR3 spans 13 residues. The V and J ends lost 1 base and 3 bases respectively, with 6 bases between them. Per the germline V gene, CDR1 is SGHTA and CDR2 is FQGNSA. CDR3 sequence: CASSLVREETQYF. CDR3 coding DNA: TGTGCCAGCAGCTTAGTGAGGGAAGAGACCCAGTACTTC.